This T cell receptor (beta chain) was observed in a study of a mutant IDH1 vaccine in newly diagnosed glioma. The overall study: Averaging around 42 years of age, treated patients were about 60% male and about 38% female. Earlier treatment was radiotherapy, temozolomide, or both, with most getting both.

Study-level points and caveats: Detectable vaccine-induced immune responses arose in about 93% of patients.

Using immunoSEQ multiplex PCR, the repertoire was profiled, and TCRdb retains in-frame clones only, with some absent. This sample yields about 130,000 clones, of which 80% are seen a single time; about 5.5% belongs to the top ten. Comments on this clone: The antigen is not known.

Sample time point: week 11, during vaccination. In the vaccine, a single dose held 300 ug of the mutant IDH1 20-mer peptide, along with topical imiquimod. New WHO grade 3 or 4 astrocytomas that were IDH1-mutant and ATRX-lost occurred in the donors. The sequenced sample was PBMCs, obtained from a glioma patient whose treatment included an IDH1 peptide vaccine. The TCR comes from a man aged 40-49 years with glioma.

As DNA, the CDR3 is TGTGCCAGCAGCGTGGACCGGCCCACCGGGGAGCTGTTTTTT. Protein product: CASSVDRPTGELFF. The chain joins TRBV9 to TRBJ2-2, with D uncertain. Trimming cost V 2 bases and J 4 bases, with 9 bases left between them. This CDR3 is 14 amino acids long. The germline V gene encodes CDR1 SGDLS and CDR2 YYNGEE.